The 25 T cell receptor beta chains below come from one sample, sequenced in a study of T cell changes during pregnancy in multiple sclerosis. Measured with immunoSEQ multiplex PCR; TCRdb has only the in-frame clones, and not every one. The data show roughly 75,000 clones, approximately 94% seen once. The sample consisted of peripheral blood, taken after pregnancy. All receptors derive from a female donor in good health, enrolled as a control in a pregnancy study.

The V call is TRBV10-3, the J call TRBJ2-1; 8 positions agree with TRBD2. Germline CDR1 ENHRY, CDR2 SYGVKD. With 8 bases clipped from V and 0 bases from J, the junction kept 9 bases outside the gene matches. The CDR3 spans 16 residues. Here the CDR3 DNA reads TGTGCCATCTTGCCGACTAGCGAGAGCTCCTACAATGAGCAGTTCTTC. This gives the protein CAILPTSESSYNEQFF.

CDR3 protein: CASSLGGANEQFF. CDR3 coding DNA: TGTGCCAGCAGCTTAGGGGGCGCTAATGAGCAGTTCTTC. V is TRBV7-2 and J is TRBJ2-1, with D tentatively TRBD1 (5 bases). V was pared by 1 base and J by 7 bases, with 8 bases between. The CDR3 extends over 13 amino acids. Germline V gene sequence: CDR1 SGHTA, CDR2 FQGNSA. The whole variable domain, filled in from reference TRBV7-2 and TRBJ2-1, reads GAGVSQSPSNKVTEKGKDVELRCDPISGHTALYWYRQSLGQGLEFLIYFQGNSAPDKSGLPSDRFSAERTGGSVSTLTIQRTQQEDSAVYLCASSLGGANEQFFGPGTRLTVL.

With regard to this clone: The sample contains more than one DNA sequence encoding this CDR3. The chain carries TRBV7-2 and TRBJ2-5, with TRBD1 as a possible D gene (6 bases). Trimming took 1 base from V and 2 from J, leaving 8 bases between them. Germline values: CDR1 SGHTA, CDR2 FQGNSA. CDR3 length equals 14 residues. The chain's CDR3 is CASSLGTVQETQYF. The CDR3 nucleotides read TGTGCCAGCAGCTTAGGGACAGTGCAAGAGACCCAGTACTTC.

J is TRBJ1-2 and V is TRBV19, with D possibly TRBD1 on 5 matching bases. V lost 4 bases and J 0 bases, leaving 12 bases between the germline ends. The CDR3 contains 15 residues. The V gene's germline CDR1 is LNHDA and CDR2 SQIVND (reference sequence). Here the CDR3 reads CASSKQAQANYGYTF. In DNA form, the CDR3 reads TGTGCCAGTAGTAAACAGGCTCAAGCTAACTATGGCTACACCTTC.

The rearrangement links TRBV10-3 to TRBJ1-1; D unresolved. Trimming took 3 bases from V and 1 from J, leaving 12 bases between them. Germline V gives CDR1 ENHRY, CDR2 SYGVKD. The CDR3 is made up of 15 amino acids. CDR3 loop: CAISEGGRGNTEAFF. Written as DNA, the CDR3 is TGTGCCATCAGTGAAGGTGGACGGGGGAACACTGAAGCTTTCTTT.

This chain links TRBV28 with TRBJ2-2; 9 positions agree with TRBD2. V shed 7 bases, J shed 0 bases, and the junction held 9 bases outside the gene matches. The CDR3 extends over 17 amino acids. Germline V gene data show CDR1 as MDHEN and CDR2 as SYDVKM. The CDR3 is CASTPSAGGPNTGELFF. The DNA for the CDR3 is TGTGCCAGCACCCCCTCTGCGGGAGGGCCGAACACCGGGGAGCTGTTTTTT.

The chain couples TRBV4-3 to TRBJ2-7; perhaps TRBD2 as D (5 bases). CDR1 is LGHNA, CDR2 YSLEER, per germline. The CDR3 runs 17 residues. The ends were cut back, 0 bases at V and 0 bases at J, with 15 bases in the middle. In nucleotides, the CDR3 is TGCGCCAGCAGCCAAGAAAGGCCGGGGTCCGCCTCCTACGAGCAGTACTTC. Its protein product is CASSQERPGSASYEQYF.

This clone was picked up a small number of times. The chain is built from TRBV30 and TRBJ1-1; the match to TRBD1 covers 7 bases. The germline V gene has CDR1 GTSNPN and CDR2 SVGIG (reference sequence). The CDR3 spans 13 residues. The V and J ends lost 2 bases and 5 bases, in that order; junction bases with no gene match: 5. CDR3: CAWSRTGLTEAFF. For the CDR3, the DNA is TGTGCCTGGAGTAGGACAGGTTTGACTGAAGCTTTCTTT.

By share of the sample, this clone is medium-sized. The DNA of the CDR3 is TGTGCCAGCAGCTTAAGAGGGGGCTGGTCGGACTCCTACAATGAGCAGTTCTTC. Amino acid sequence: CASSLRGGWSDSYNEQFF. The rearrangement links TRBV5-4 to TRBJ2-1; 7 positions agree with TRBD1. The germline gives CDR1 SGHNT, CDR2 YYREEE (reference sequence). J lost 0 bases, V lost 2 bases, and 11 bases had no gene match. The CDR3 runs 18 residues.

The sample holds a few counts of this clone. J is TRBJ1-2 and V is TRBV18, with a tentative D call TRBD1 (5 bases). V lost 3 bases and J 2 bases, leaving 7 bases between the germline ends. CDR3 size: 13 residues. Germline V gene sequence: CDR1 KGHSH, CDR2 LQKENI. In nucleotides, the CDR3 is TGTGCCAGCTCACCGCACAGGAACTATGGCTACACCTTC. As protein: CASSPHRNYGYTF.

The chain couples TRBV7-9 to TRBJ1-4; weak D call: TRBD1 (5 bases). This CDR3 has 15 residues. V dropped 0 bases and J dropped 8 bases, with 13 bases sitting between them. CDR1 SEHNR and CDR2 FQNEAQ come from the germline V gene (reference sequence). This CDR3 reads CASSLALGVGEKLFF. The CDR3 DNA reads as TGTGCCAGCAGCTTAGCCCTAGGGGTGGGAGAAAAACTGTTTTTT.

The CDR3 spells CASSVAGQGPEQYF. The CDR3 DNA reads TGTGCCAGCAGCGTAGCGGGACAGGGGCCTGAGCAGTACTTC. The chain recombines TRBV9 with TRBJ2-7; 10 positions match TRBD1. V shed 0 bases and J 7 bases; nucleotides not matched to a gene: 4. The CDR3 spans 14 residues. Per germline, CDR1 SGDLS and CDR2 YYNGEE.

The chain is built from TRBV9 and TRBJ2-2, with TRBD2 matching 7 bases. This CDR3 contains 13 residues. The J segment lost 7 bases and the V segment lost 9 bases, leaving 9 bases of the junction unmatched. Germline CDR1 and CDR2: SGDLS and YYNGEE. CDR3 region: CATSGAGVGELFF. For the CDR3, the DNA is TGTGCCACCTCCGGCGCGGGGGTCGGGGAGCTGTTTTTT.

The DNA for the CDR3 is TGCAGTGCTAGAGTTCTGGAGACCCAGTACTTC. Protein product: CSARVLETQYF. The V and J genes are TRBV20-1 and TRBJ2-5; D uncertain. The CDR3 has 11 amino acids. V lost 1 base to trimming and J lost 5 bases, with 5 bases between them. In germline, CDR1 is DFQATT, CDR2 SNEGSKA (reference sequence).

This sequence joins TRBV4-1 and TRBJ2-5; D might be TRBD1 (6 bases). With the DNA end fitting TRBJ2-7 better, the J assignment may be wrong. The CDR3 is 14 amino acids. The germline CDR1 and CDR2 sequences are MGHRA and YSYEKL. Written as DNA, the CDR3 is TGCGCCAGCAGCCTACAGGGTTTCGGTGACGAGCAGTACTTC. Encoded protein: CASSLQGFGDEQYF.

The V and J genes are TRBV18 and TRBJ2-5, with a tentative D call TRBD1 (6 bases). Trimming took 3 bases from V and 2 from J, leaving 10 bases between them. The CDR3 is 14 amino acids. Germline-derived CDR1 and CDR2 are KGHSH and LQKENI. The CDR3 reads CASSPLGTQETQYF. The CDR3 coding sequence is TGTGCCAGCTCACCGTTGGGGACACAAGAGACCCAGTACTTC.

The rearrangement joins TRBV15 to TRBJ1-3; D call uncertain. The V and J ends lost 6 bases and 4 bases respectively, with 13 bases between them. The CDR3 runs to 14 residues. Germline loops: CDR1 LNHNV, CDR2 YYDKDF (reference sequence). The CDR3 DNA reads as TGTGCCACCAGTTTGTTGGCAGTCGGAAACACCATATATTTT. This codes for CATSLLAVGNTIYF.

The rearrangement uses TRBV5-6 and TRBJ2-1; 7 bases are a match to TRBD2. Germline V gene lookup returns CDR1 SGHDT and CDR2 YYEEEE. V trimming: 4 bases; J trimming: 8 bases; junction bases outside the gene matches: 18. The CDR3 sequence is 17 residues long. The CDR3 coding sequence is TGTGCCAGCAGCGGATTAGCTGGCGGGAGTCCATGGGATGAGCAGTTCTTC. Its protein is CASSGLAGGSPWDEQFF.

The J gene is TRBJ2-5, the V gene TRBV19; D possibly corresponds to TRBD2 (5 bases). This CDR3 has 13 residues. Germline CDR1 LNHDA, CDR2 SQIVND (reference sequence). Trimming took 6 bases from V and 2 from J, leaving 10 bases between them. Written as DNA, the CDR3 is TGTGCCAGTAGACCTCCGGGACAAGAGACCCAGTACTTC. The encoded protein is CASRPPGQETQYF.

The count of this clone is one. The gene calls are TRBV2 and TRBJ1-2; no clear D gene. The CDR3 runs 12 residues. From germline, CDR1 is SNHLY and CDR2 FYNNEI. V lost 2 bases and J 2 bases, leaving 3 bases between the germline ends. The CDR3 loop reads CASSEQNYGYTF. The DNA of the CDR3 is TGTGCCAGCAGTGAACAGAACTATGGCTACACCTTC.

The V call is TRBV4-3, the J call TRBJ2-5, with 7 positions matching TRBD2. V lost 1 base to trimming and J lost 2 bases; unmatched junction nucleotides: 7. CDR1 and CDR2 from the germline V gene are LGHNA and YSLEER. The CDR3 is 16 residues long. The CDR3 coding sequence is TGCGCCAGCAGCCAAGGGGCGGGAGCGGGTCAAGAGACCCAGTACTTC. Translating it yields CASSQGAGAGQETQYF.

On this clone itself: This specimen includes other DNA sequences encoding the same CDR3. V and J are TRBV5-6 and TRBJ2-7; a weak D match, TRBD1 (6 bases). Trimming removed 1 base from V and 4 bases from J, with 9 bases in between. Germline CDR1 and CDR2: SGHDT and YYEEEE. The CDR3 has 13 amino acids. The CDR3 sequence: CASSLPGAYEQYF. In DNA, the CDR3 is TGTGCCAGCAGCTTGCCAGGGGCGTACGAGCAGTACTTC. The full variable domain, rest sourced from reference TRBV5-6 and TRBJ2-7, is DAGVTQSPTHLIKTRGQQVTLRCSPKSGHDTVSWYQQALGQGPQFIFQYYEEEERQRGNFPDRFSGHQFPNYSSELNVNALLLGDSALYLCASSLPGAYEQYFGPGTRLTVT.

This clone was counted a single time. The chain recombines TRBV7-8 with TRBJ2-7; TRBD2 matches at 14 bases. This CDR3 contains 17 residues. Germline values: CDR1 SGHVS, CDR2 FQNEAQ. With V trimmed by 0 bases and J by 3 bases, 4 bases remained unmatched. The CDR3 DNA reads TGTGCCAGCAGCTTAGCAGGGACTAGCGGGGGCCTCTACGAGCAGTACTTC. Amino acids: CASSLAGTSGGLYEQYF.

The chain employs TRBV4-2 and TRBJ2-3; the D gene is possibly TRBD2 (6 bases). From germline, CDR1 is LGHNA and CDR2 YNFKEQ. The CDR3 extends over 16 amino acids. V was trimmed by 4 bases and J by 3 bases, leaving 17 bases between them. The CDR3, as DNA: TGTGCCAGCAGCCCCGGGGTAGGTCGGGGGACAGATACGCAGTATTTT. Translation gives CASSPGVGRGTDTQYF.

V is TRBV7-2 and J is TRBJ2-7; 7 bases line up with TRBD2. Germline V lookup: CDR1 SGHTA, CDR2 FQGNSA. This CDR3 has 15 residues. The ends lost 5 bases at V and 4 bases at J; junction bases unmatched: 11. This CDR3 reads CASSISGTTSYEQYF. The CDR3 coding sequence is TGTGCCAGCAGCATATCCGGGACTACGAGTTACGAGCAGTACTTC.